A single sample gave rise to the 10 T cell receptor beta chains below, sequenced in a study of neurological immune-mediated disorders. Time point of the sample: longitudinal time-point 1 (baseline). TCRdb processed the 5' RACE reads anew with MiXCR; each CDR3 protein has one entry. This sample has about 60,000 distinct CDR3 sequences, with approximately 12% found just once. Sequences were obtained from PBMCs. The source is a male donor with HTLV-1-associated myelopathy (HAM/TSP).

The chain uses TRBV2 and TRBJ2-7; D might be TRBD1 or TRBD2, each matching 5 bases. The CDR3 has 16 residues. Germline V gene lookup returns CDR1 SNHLY and CDR2 FYNNEI. V lost 7 bases and J 2 bases, leaving 21 bases between the germline ends. CDR3 DNA sequence: TGTGCCAGCACCGGAGTGAGGGACCCCAAACCCTACGAGCAGTACTTC. Protein: CASTGVRDPKPYEQYF.

This clonotype was found many times. V usage is TRBV7-9 and J usage is TRBJ1-1; 10 bases fit TRBD1. Per the germline V gene, CDR1 is SEHNR and CDR2 is FQNEAQ (reference sequence). With V trimmed by 4 bases and J by 4 bases, 6 bases remained unmatched. The length of the CDR3 is 15 residues. The CDR3 coding sequence is TGTGCCAGCAGCTGGCCGGGACAGGGGTCCACTGAAGCTTTCTTT. Its translation is CASSWPGQGSTEAFF.

This clonotype was observed at least ten times. The V gene is TRBV5-1, the J gene TRBJ2-7; no clear D gene. Trimming stripped 4 bases from V and 3 bases from J, with 14 bases between. The CDR3 consists of 14 residues. CDR1 and CDR2 from the germline V gene are SGHRS and YFSETQ. The CDR3 DNA follows: TGCGCCAGCAGCCTCGACTCCCGGATCTACGAGCAGTACTTC. It specifies CASSLDSRIYEQYF.

A word on this clonotype: At one end the junction does not follow the germline gene, possibly because of a read error. This CDR3 is CTSSAGRLTSTDTQYF. The CDR3 DNA reads TGTACCAGCAGCGCGGGAAGGTTAACTAGCACAGATACGCAGTATTTT. The chain joins TRBV9 to TRBJ2-3; D perhaps matches TRBD2 (6 bases). The CDR3 has 16 residues. Per the germline V gene, CDR1 is SGDLS and CDR2 is YYNGEE.

This clonotype has at least ten counts. The chain employs TRBV18 and TRBJ2-6; D is perhaps TRBD1 or TRBD2 (5 bases each). Germline CDR1 KGHSH, CDR2 LQKENI. Trimming removed 2 bases at V and 2 bases at J, with 10 bases between. CDR3 size: 16 residues. The CDR3 bases are TGTGCCAGCTCACCAGGGACCTCGGCTGGGGCCAACGTCCTGACTTTC. Protein sequence: CASSPGTSAGANVLTF.

This clonotype was picked up many times. The genes are TRBV20-1 and TRBJ1-6; 10 bases fit TRBD1. With 6 bases clipped from V and 7 bases from J, the junction kept 3 bases outside the gene matches. The germline V gene encodes CDR1 DFQATT and CDR2 SNEGSKA (reference sequence). The CDR3 totals 13 residues. CDR3 in amino acids: CSAWGQGNSPLHF. The CDR3 DNA sequence: TGCAGTGCGTGGGGACAGGGGAATTCACCCCTCCACTTT.

This clonotype is labeled as medium-sized. The rearrangement joins TRBV7-2 to TRBJ2-5; D is undetermined. The CDR3 length is 14 residues. Trimming cost V 4 bases and J 2 bases, with 11 bases left between them. Germline loops: CDR1 SGHTA, CDR2 FQGNSA. The CDR3 protein is CASSSMVLQETQYF. As DNA, the CDR3 is TGTGCCAGCAGCTCGATGGTGTTACAAGAGACCCAGTACTTC.

This clonotype was seen many times. In DNA, the CDR3 is TGCGCCAGCAGCTGGACAGGGGGCTCCGGGGGGAACTATGGCTACACCTTC. Translating gives CASSWTGGSGGNYGYTF. This chain uses TRBV5-1 with TRBJ1-2; 11 bases match TRBD1. CDR3 size: 17 residues. In germline, CDR1 is SGHRS, CDR2 YFSETQ. Losses at the gene ends were 3 bases for V and 2 bases for J; bases not matched to a gene: 9.

This clonotype was recorded many times. The CDR3: CASSLSGARTDTQYF. In nucleotides, the CDR3 is TGTGCCAGCAGCTTATCTGGGGCCCGCACAGATACGCAGTATTTT. The chain links TRBV7-2 to TRBJ2-3; perhaps TRBD1 as D (5 bases). CDR3 length: 15 amino acids. The germline V gene has CDR1 SGHTA and CDR2 FQGNSA. Trimming removed 2 bases from V and 1 base from J, with 10 bases in between.

This clonotype was detected many times. The gene calls are TRBV7-2 and TRBJ1-5; 9 bases match TRBD1. Germline V lookup: CDR1 SGHTA, CDR2 FQGNSA. J lost 6 bases, V lost 4 bases, and 7 bases had no gene match. The CDR3 sequence is 15 residues long. The CDR3 reads CASSWDRAPGQPQHF. CDR3 bases: TGTGCCAGCAGCTGGGACAGGGCCCCCGGTCAGCCCCAGCATTTT.